In its sample, the clone carrying this TCR beta chain was seen a few times. Its antigen is not known. TCRdb independently ran MiXCR on the reads; one entry per CDR3 protein. The sample records around 99,000 distinct CDR3 sequences, around 31% being singletons. This sample stems from a study of T cell repertoires in cytomegalovirus infection. Per germline, CDR1 SGHDT and CDR2 YYEEEE. V was clipped by 4 bases and J by 8 bases, with 22 bases between them. The CDR3 runs to 16 residues. The sequence was obtained from a human donor in good health (CMV status not recorded). Some clones in this sample may be carry-over from other donors' samples. This chain joins TRBV5-6 and TRBJ1-3; unclear D gene. Sample: CD8+ T cells from cultured PBMCs, taken from culture after CMV antigen stimulation. CDR3 sequence: CASSPYIGLSYDTIYF. In DNA, the CDR3 is TGTGCCAGCAGCCCTTATATCGGACTCTCCTACGACACCATATATTTT.